Given below is one T cell receptor (beta chain) in context. Antigen: not known. The sequenced fragment ends 3 residues before the CDR3 boundary, so the rest is inferred from the germline J gene. CVID subjects were neither ill nor on immunomodulatory or immunosuppressive medication at sampling. The source of the sample is a study of T cell clonality in common variable immunodeficiency. Between the trimmed V and J ends, which lost 5 bases and 2 bases, there was a span of 10 bases. This CDR3 is built from 14 residues. Per the germline V gene, CDR1 is MNHEY and CDR2 is SVGEGT. Study outcomes and limitations: In common variable immunodeficiency, TCR beta chains reportedly carried fewer deletions and N-nucleotide insertions.

Control and CVID samples contributed equal amounts of genomic DNA. TCRdb's table, derived via immunoSEQ multiplex PCR, lists solely in-frame clones and lacks some. This table lists around 15,000 clones. Sequencing was performed on peripheral blood mononuclear cells. The TCR comes from a human donor with common variable immunodeficiency. This chain connects TRBV6-2 or TRBV6-3 to TRBJ2-1, with D perhaps matching TRBD2 (5 bases). The DNA read from the CDR3 is TGTGCCAGCAGTCCCGGACTGACCTACAATGAG. Encoded protein: CASSPGLTYNE. The full CDR3 protein is CASSPGLTYNEQFF.